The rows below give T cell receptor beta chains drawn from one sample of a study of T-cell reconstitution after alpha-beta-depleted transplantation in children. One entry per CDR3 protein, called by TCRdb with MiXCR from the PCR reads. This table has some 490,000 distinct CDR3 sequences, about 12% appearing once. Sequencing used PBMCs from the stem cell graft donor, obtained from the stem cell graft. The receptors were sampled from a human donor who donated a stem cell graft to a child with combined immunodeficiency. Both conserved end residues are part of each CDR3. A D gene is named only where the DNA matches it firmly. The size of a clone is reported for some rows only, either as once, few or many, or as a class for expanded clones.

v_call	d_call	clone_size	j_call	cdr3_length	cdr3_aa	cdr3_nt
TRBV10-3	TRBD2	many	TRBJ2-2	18	CAISVTGGGAANTGELFF	TGTGCCATCAGTGTGACGGGAGGTGGTGCGGCGAACACCGGGGAGCTGTTTTTT
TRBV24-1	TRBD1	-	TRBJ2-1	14	CATSGTGAYNEQFF	TGTGCCACCTCCGGGACAGGGGCCTACAATGAGCAGTTCTTC
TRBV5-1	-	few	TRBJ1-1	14	CASSLRGGWTEAFF	TGCGCCAGCAGCTTGAGGGGGGGATGGACTGAAGCTTTCTTT
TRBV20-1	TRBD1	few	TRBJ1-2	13	CSAITGTGYGYTF	TGCAGTGCTATAACCGGGACAGGCTATGGCTACACCTTC
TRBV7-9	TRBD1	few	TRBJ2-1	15	CASSLLQGAENEQFF	TGTGCCAGCAGCCTGTTACAGGGGGCGGAGAATGAGCAGTTCTTC
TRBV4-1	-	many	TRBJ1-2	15	CASSQDWTSTNGYTF	TGCGCCAGCAGCCAAGACTGGACCTCAACCAATGGCTACACCTTC
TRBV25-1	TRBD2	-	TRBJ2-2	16	CASSERTSGRTGELFF	TGTGCCAGCAGTGAAAGGACTAGCGGGAGGACCGGGGAGCTGTTTTTT
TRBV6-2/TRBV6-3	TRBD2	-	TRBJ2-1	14	CASRAASGYNEQFF	TGTGCCAGCAGGGCGGCTAGCGGATACAATGAGCAGTTCTTC
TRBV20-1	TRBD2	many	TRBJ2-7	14	CSAAGLSEFREQYF	TGCAGTGCCGCGGGACTAAGCGAATTTCGCGAGCAGTACTTC
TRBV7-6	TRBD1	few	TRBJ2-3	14	CASSKQGGTDTQYF	TGTGCCAGCAGCAAACAGGGGGGCACAGATACGCAGTATTTT
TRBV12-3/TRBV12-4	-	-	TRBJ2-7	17	CASSGAAFRHSPYEQYF	TGTGCCAGCAGCGGCGCGGCGTTTCGGCACTCCCCCTACGAGCAGTACTTC
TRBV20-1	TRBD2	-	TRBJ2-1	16	CSASPLAGGDLSGQFF	TGCAGTGCTAGTCCCCTAGCGGGGGGGGACCTGTCGGGGCAGTTCTTC
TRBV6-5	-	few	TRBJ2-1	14	CASSYSLPSREQFF	TGTGCCAGCAGTTACTCGCTCCCTAGTCGTGAGCAGTTCTTC
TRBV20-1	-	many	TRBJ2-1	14	CSAVGRVIGDEQFF	TGCAGTGCTGTTGGGCGGGTTATTGGGGATGAGCAGTTCTTC
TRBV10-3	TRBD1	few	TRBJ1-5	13	CAIRDRGLEPQHF	TGTGCCATCAGGGACAGGGGGCTGGAGCCCCAGCATTTT
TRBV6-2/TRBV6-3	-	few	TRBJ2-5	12	CASSYSASTQYF	TGTGCCAGCAGTTACTCGGCGTCGACCCAGTACTTC
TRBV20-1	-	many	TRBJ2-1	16	CSARASWWGGINEQFF	TGCAGTGCTAGAGCCTCTTGGTGGGGGGGCATCAATGAGCAGTTCTTC
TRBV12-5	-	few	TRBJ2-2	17	CASGFKAPTKDTGELFF	TGTGCTAGTGGTTTTAAGGCGCCAACGAAGGACACCGGGGAGCTGTTTTTT
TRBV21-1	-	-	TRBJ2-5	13	CASSSARGETQYF	TGTGCCAGCTCCTCGGCTCGGGGAGAGACCCAGTACTTC
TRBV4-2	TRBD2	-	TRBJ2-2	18	CASRIRGGKIMNTGELFF	TGTGCCAGCAGGATCCGGGGGGGGAAAATTATGAACACCGGGGAGCTGTTTTTT
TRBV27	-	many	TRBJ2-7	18	CASSPTPPPAGIYEEQYF	TGTGCCAGCAGTCCAACCCCCCCTCCGGCGGGTATCTACGAAGAGCAGTACTTC
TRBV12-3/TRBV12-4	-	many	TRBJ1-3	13	CASDGGYGNTIYF	TGTGCCAGCGACGGAGGGTATGGAAACACCATATATTTT
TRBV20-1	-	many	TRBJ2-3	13	CSARDTGTDTQYF	TGCAGTGCTAGAGATACCGGGACAGATACGCAGTATTTT
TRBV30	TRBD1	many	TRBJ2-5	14	CAWRKTGGLGAQYF	TGTGCCTGGAGGAAGACAGGGGGCCTGGGGGCCCAGTACTTC
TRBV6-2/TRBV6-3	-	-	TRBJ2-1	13	CASRDRNYNEQFF	TGTGCCAGCAGAGACAGGAACTACAATGAGCAGTTCTTC
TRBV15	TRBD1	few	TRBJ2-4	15	CATSRDPTGFDIQYF	TGTGCCACCAGCAGAGATCCGACAGGGTTTGACATTCAGTACTTC
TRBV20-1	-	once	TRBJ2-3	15	CSASLIMGLSDTQYF	TGCAGTGCTAGCCTGATAATGGGTTTGTCAGATACGCAGTATTTT
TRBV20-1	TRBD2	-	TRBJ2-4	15	CSAGELAVRKNIQYF	TGCAGTGCTGGGGAACTAGCGGTGCGGAAAAACATTCAGTACTTC
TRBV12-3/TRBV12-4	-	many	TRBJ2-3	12	CASNGASDTQYF	TGTGCCAGCAACGGGGCTTCAGATACGCAGTATTTT
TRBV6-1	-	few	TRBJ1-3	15	CASRDRIDPGNTIYF	TGTGCCAGCAGGGACAGAATCGACCCTGGAAACACCATATATTTT
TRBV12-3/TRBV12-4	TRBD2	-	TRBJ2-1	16	CASSFLAGGPVCEQFF	TGTGCCAGCAGTTTTCTAGCGGGAGGGCCGGTGTGTGAGCAGTTCTTC
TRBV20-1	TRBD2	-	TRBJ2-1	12	CSATSAYNEQFF	TGCAGTGCGACTAGCGCCTACAATGAGCAGTTCTTC
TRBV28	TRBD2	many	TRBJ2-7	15	CASSLPLAGVHEQYF	TGTGCCAGCAGTTTACCCCTAGCGGGGGTCCACGAGCAGTACTTC
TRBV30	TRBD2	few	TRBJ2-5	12	CAWASGGQTQYF	TGTGCCTGGGCCTCGGGGGGACAGACCCAGTACTTC
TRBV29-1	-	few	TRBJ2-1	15	CSVALGGTPYNEQFF	TGCAGCGTTGCTTTGGGCGGAACACCCTACAATGAGCAGTTCTTC
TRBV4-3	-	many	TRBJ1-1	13	CASSQDRYREAFF	TGCGCCAGCAGCCAAGATAGGTATCGGGAAGCTTTCTTT